Detailed here is one TCR beta chain. The sample is drawn from a study of blood T cell repertoires in COVID-19. This CDR3 region has 15 residues. Germline CDR1 and CDR2: SGHTS and YDEGEE. V shed 0 bases and J 3 bases; nucleotides not matched to a gene: 4. Here immunoSEQ multiplex PCR was the method, and the copy in TCRdb shows in-frame clones only, minus some. The data hold 220,000 or so clones, with around 91% observed a single time. Sequencing used PBMCs or T cells enriched from blood (not recorded which). This clonotype originated in a man aged 30-40 years who had been exposed to COVID-19. The chain carries TRBV5-8 and TRBJ2-7; 9 nucleotides line up with TRBD2. This chain's CDR3 is CASSLASGDFYEQYF. CDR3 coding DNA: TGTGCCAGCAGCTTGGCTAGCGGGGACTTCTACGAGCAGTACTTC.